Sequencing of this TCR beta chain was carried out in a study of T cells in Graves' hyperthyroidism and ophthalmopathy. The V end lost 3 bases, the J end lost 3 bases, and 8 bases lay between the germline ends. The CDR3 runs to 14 residues. Per germline, CDR1 SEHNR and CDR2 FQNEAQ (reference sequence). This clonotype was seen more than once but under ten times. Regions amplified from RNA transcripts were the TCR beta CDR3 regions. Researchers ran a first-round RT-PCR on the TCR CDR3 using the HTBI primer set. Via MiXCR, TCRdb re-called the multiplex PCR reads, giving one row per CDR3 protein. The table shows about 600,000 distinct CDR3 sequences, with approximately 15% occurring only once.

The chain joins TRBV7-9 to TRBJ1-4, with D uncertain. Sequenced: blood. The source of this sequence is a woman aged 50 to 60 with Graves' ophthalmopathy. DNA of the CDR3: TGTGCCAGCAGCTTGGGAACTCCTAATGAAAAACTGTTTTTT. This gives the protein CASSLGTPNEKLFF.